A selection of T cell receptor beta chains follows, all from one sample in a study of T cell changes during pregnancy in multiple sclerosis. Some clones are missing from TCRdb's copy, which holds only in-frame ones; the method was immunoSEQ multiplex PCR. The profile covers about 44,000 clones, with 90% appearing a single time and 0.7% taken by the ten largest. The input for sequencing was CD4+ T cells from peripheral blood mononuclear cells, taken before pregnancy. Every receptor here comes from a female donor with multiple sclerosis, enrolled in a pregnancy study. Each CDR3 is given without its conserved first and last residue. Each record gives: CDR3 length, J gene, V gene, CDR3 protein.

CDR3 length: 16
J gene: TRBJ2-2
V gene: TRBV27
CDR3 protein: ASSLGLAGAGDTGELF

CDR3 length: 15
J gene: TRBJ1-1
V gene: TRBV5-1
CDR3 protein: ASSLAGTGGVGTEAF

CDR3 length: 12
J gene: TRBJ2-3
V gene: TRBV6-4
CDR3 protein: ASSVAGATDTQY

CDR3 length: 14
J gene: TRBJ1-6
V gene: TRBV5-1
CDR3 protein: ASSQGQGNGNSPLH

CDR3 length: 11
J gene: TRBJ2-2
V gene: TRBV28
CDR3 protein: ASSLFRGGELF

CDR3 length: 13
J gene: TRBJ1-1
V gene: TRBV18
CDR3 protein: ASSPIVGMNTEAF

CDR3 length: 13
J gene: TRBJ2-2
V gene: TRBV18
CDR3 protein: ASSPSRANTGELF

CDR3 length: 13
J gene: TRBJ2-2
V gene: TRBV18
CDR3 protein: ASSPRTTNTGELF

CDR3 length: 14
J gene: TRBJ2-5
V gene: TRBV11-2
CDR3 protein: ASSSHSTEAPRTQY

CDR3 length: 15
J gene: TRBJ2-2
V gene: TRBV19
CDR3 protein: ASSRLAGGANTGELF